The clone carrying this T cell receptor (beta chain) was seen a few times. The CDR3 spans 15 residues. Germline V gives CDR1 DFQATT, CDR2 SNEGSKA (reference sequence). Trimming took off 3 bases at V and 5 bases at J, with 17 bases between the two ends. The source of the sample is a study of T cells in Graves' hyperthyroidism and ophthalmopathy. Amplification of TCR beta CDR3 regions was performed using RNA transcripts as template. The HTBI set primed first-round TCR CDR3 RT-PCR. TCRdb reanalysed the multiplex PCR reads using MiXCR and keeps one entry per CDR3 protein. The sample has 540,000 or so distinct CDR3 sequences, 15% to 19% seen once.

The TCR was taken from a woman aged 25 to 45 with Graves' hyperthyroidism. The chain combines TRBV20-1 with TRBJ1-5; D is unclear. The sequencing sample was made of blood. The CDR3 DNA follows: TGCAGTGCTAGTAACAGCCCTATAGGTCATCAGCCCCAGCATTTT. It codes for CSASNSPIGHQPQHF.